This T cell receptor beta chain was recovered during a study of control samples from healthy donors and cancer patients. Generated by immunoSEQ multiplex PCR, the TCRdb table keeps only in-frame clones and is missing some. The sample lists around 93,000 clones; roughly 90% were seen once. Germline assignment: CDR1 DFQATT and CDR2 SNEGSKA (reference sequence). V dropped 2 bases and J dropped 6 bases, with 4 bases sitting between them. The CDR3 totals 11 residues. The sequenced sample consisted of blood. The chain carries TRBV20-1 and TRBJ1-4; D unresolved. This clonotype was sampled from a human donor in good health. The donor label of this sample is uncertain. The CDR3 DNA reads TGCAGTGCTAGATCCGATGAAAAACTGTTTTTT. This gives the protein CSARSDEKLFF.